These T cell receptor beta chains were read from a single sample in a study of T cells in Graves' hyperthyroidism and ophthalmopathy. One entry per CDR3 protein, called by TCRdb with MiXCR from the multiplex PCR reads. The table includes around 700,000 distinct CDR3 sequences, about 35% detected once. Sequencing was performed on blood. All receptors derive from a middle-aged woman with Graves' hyperthyroidism. The CDR3 runs from the conserved cysteine through the conserved F or W. Fields, in order: D gene, V gene, J gene, clone size, CDR3 length, CDR3 protein, CDR3 DNA. A D gene is named only where the DNA matches it firmly. Expanded clones get a size class; other rows say once, few or many, or leave the size out.

-	TRBV7-9	TRBJ1-5	many	15	CASSPGSIANQPQHF	TGTGCCAGCAGCCCCGGTTCGATAGCAAATCAGCCCCAGCATTTT
TRBD1	TRBV5-1	TRBJ1-2	-	15	CASSLVSRGKDGYTF	TGCGCCAGCAGCTTGGTTTCCAGGGGGAAAGATGGCTACACCTTC
-	TRBV12-3/TRBV12-4	TRBJ1-1	few	14	CASRLGGMNTEAFF	TGTGCCAGCAGGTTAGGAGGGATGAACACTGAAGCTTTCTTT
-	TRBV4-1	TRBJ1-4	once	16	CASSLQDGGTNEKLFF	TGCGCCAGCAGCCTCCAAGATGGGGGTACTAATGAAAAACTGTTTTTT
-	TRBV7-2	TRBJ1-3	-	13	CASSLNTGNTTYF	TGTGCCAGCAGCCTGAATACTGGAAACACCACATATTTT
TRBD1	TRBV6-5	TRBJ1-2	-	14	CATWTGSLRLGYTF	TGTGCCACCTGGACAGGGAGTTTGAGGCTTGGCTACACCTTC
-	TRBV12-3/TRBV12-4	TRBJ1-2	few	14	CASSLRAGSYGYTF	TGTGCCAGCAGTTTAAGGGCAGGGTCGTATGGCTACACCTTC
-	TRBV28	TRBJ1-2	few	12	CAAGPGDYGYTF	TGTGCCGCTGGCCCAGGGGACTATGGCTACACCTTC
-	TRBV7-9	TRBJ1-2	-	15	CASSLEGAPNYGHTF	TGTGCCAGCAGCTTGGAGGGAGCACCTAACTATGGCCACACCTTC
-	TRBV12-3/TRBV12-4	TRBJ1-6	many	13	CASSPIMDSPLHF	TGTGCCAGCAGTCCCATAATGGATTCACCCCTCCACTTT
-	TRBV11-1	TRBJ1-4	many	12	CASSLDRENLFF	TGTGCCAGCAGCTTAGACCGGGAAAACCTGTTTTTT
-	TRBV25-1	TRBJ1-1	-	13	CASSDYPGAEAFF	TGTGCCAGCAGTGACTACCCCGGGGCTGAAGCTTTCTTT
TRBD2	TRBV9	TRBJ2-6	many	17	CASSVSSGGSGANVLTF	TGTGCCAGCAGCGTCTCTAGCGGGGGCTCTGGGGCCAACGTCCTGACTTTC
-	TRBV2	TRBJ1-5	many	14	CASCYQGNNQPQHF	TGTGCCAGCTGTTATCAAGGAAACAATCAGCCCCAGCATTTT
-	TRBV27	TRBJ2-5	-	13	CASGVGGSGTQYF	TGTGCCAGCGGGGTAGGAGGTTCGGGGACCCAGTACTTC
-	TRBV7-9	TRBJ2-5	-	15	CASNRMGGPMGTQYF	TGTGCCAGCAACCGAATGGGGGGCCCCATGGGGACCCAGTACTTC
-	TRBV2	TRBJ2-3	-	13	CASLGTYRDTQYF	TGTGCCAGCCTTGGGACCTACAGGGATACGCAGTATTTT
-	TRBV12-3/TRBV12-4	TRBJ2-7	many	12	CASSDIEDEQYF	TGTGCCAGCAGTGATATCGAAGACGAGCAGTACTTC
TRBD1	TRBV6-6	TRBJ1-5	many	14	CASLRDSPNQPQHF	TGTGCCAGCCTAAGGGACAGTCCAAATCAGCCCCAGCATTTT
-	TRBV12-5	TRBJ1-2	-	12	CASGLDGGGYTF	TGTGCTAGTGGTTTGGATGGGGGGGGCTACACCTTC
TRBD1	TRBV5-1	TRBJ1-1	few	15	CASSLGSRGGTEAFF	TGCGCCAGCAGCTTGGGTAGCAGGGGGGGGACTGAAGCTTTCTTT
-	TRBV2	TRBJ1-1	few	14	CASSEDRTAGRAFF	TGTGCCAGCAGTGAGGACAGAACTGCCGGGCGGGCTTTCTTT
-	TRBV7-2	TRBJ2-7	few	14	CASSLGRYGREQYF	TGTGCCAGCAGCTTAGGTCGATACGGTCGCGAGCAGTACTTC
-	TRBV12-3/TRBV12-4	TRBJ1-4	few	14	CASSLTVLNEKLFF	TGTGCCAGCAGTTTAACGGTTTTAAATGAAAAACTGTTTTTT
-	TRBV19	TRBJ2-7	many	11	CASSYGWEQYF	TGTGCCAGTAGTTATGGTTGGGAGCAGTACTTC